Listed below are T cell receptor beta chains from one sample, sequenced in a study of cytomegalovirus exposure and HLA in healthy donors. Clones were read by immunoSEQ multiplex PCR, and TCRdb kept only the in-frame ones, dropping some. This sample has about 50,000 clones, with 70% to 85% found just once. Sequenced material: PBMCs. The receptors shown here come from a man aged 30-40 years in good health and CMV-seronegative. CDR3s include the opening cysteine and the closing phenylalanine or tryptophan. D genes are given only for firm matches. Clone size is shown for a subset of rows, as once, few, many or a class of expanded clone.

j_call clone_size d_call v_call cdr3_nt cdr3_aa
TRBJ1-6 few TRBD1 TRBV11-1 TGTGCCAGCAGCTCCAGGACAGGGTATGGTTCACCCCTCCACTTT CASSSRTGYGSPLHF
TRBJ2-2 - - TRBV7-3 TGTGCCAGCAGCTTAATTAATGGGGCGCGAGGTTTAGGGGAGCTGTTTTTT CASSLINGARGLGELFF
TRBJ1-2 - - TRBV19 TGTGCCAGTAGTTCACAAACAGGGACCTATGGCTACACCTTC CASSSQTGTYGYTF
TRBJ2-7 few - TRBV11-2 TGTGCCAGCAGTTTAGACTATTCCAACTACGAGCAGTACTTC CASSLDYSNYEQYF
TRBJ2-6 - - TRBV19 TGTGCCAGTAGTATTGCGAACTCTGGGGCCAACGTCCTGACTTTC CASSIANSGANVLTF
TRBJ1-2 - - TRBV19 TGTGCCAGTAGTATTACCAGCTATGGCTACACCTTC CASSITSYGYTF
TRBJ2-2 - - TRBV2 TGTGCCAGCATGAACAGGGAAAACACCGGGGAGCTGTTTTTT CASMNRENTGELFF
TRBJ2-1 - TRBD1 TRBV2 TGTGCCAGCGATCGGACAGGTAGCTCCTACAATGAGCAGTTCTTC CASDRTGSSYNEQFF
TRBJ2-1 - - TRBV2 TGTGCCAGCAGCCGAGGGAGTGATGAGCAGTTCTTC CASSRGSDEQFF
TRBJ1-2 - TRBD1 TRBV28 TGTGCCAGCAGTTTTCCACCGGGACAGATAAACTATGGCTACACCTTC CASSFPPGQINYGYTF
TRBJ1-5 - - TRBV28 TGTGCCAGCAGCCTTCGGTTGGGGGCCCTGACGGATCAGCCCCAGCATTTT CASSLRLGALTDQPQHF
TRBJ1-4 - - TRBV2 TGTGCCAGCAGTGAAGATGGAGGGTTTAAGGAAAAACTGTTTTTT CASSEDGGFKEKLFF
TRBJ1-2 - - TRBV5-4 TGTGCCAGCAGCTTGGTGGCAACGGGGGGATATGGCTACACCTTC CASSLVATGGYGYTF
TRBJ1-5 - - TRBV6-6 TGTGCCGGGGATGACAGGCTGGGGCAGCCCCAGCATTTT CAGDDRLGQPQHF
TRBJ1-2 - - TRBV28 TGTGCCAGCAGCCCCTTTTCCCCCTATGGCTACACCTTC CASSPFSPYGYTF
TRBJ2-1 - TRBD2 TRBV14 TGTGCCAGCAGCCCAACAGGACTAGCGGGAGGGCCCAAACACAATGAGCAGTTCTTC CASSPTGLAGGPKHNEQFF
TRBJ1-2 - TRBD1 TRBV2 TGTGCCAGCAGCGTACAGGGGGTGAACGGCTACACCTTC CASSVQGVNGYTF
TRBJ1-2 - TRBD1 TRBV30 TGTGCCTGGAGTTTATTGACAGGGGGCCAAGATGGCTACACCTTC CAWSLLTGGQDGYTF
TRBJ2-5 - - TRBV28 TGTGCCAGCAGTTGGGACACCGGAGAGACCCAGTACTTC CASSWDTGETQYF
TRBJ1-6 - - TRBV4-2 TGTGCCAGCAGCCAAGGGCCCCAGGGTAATTCACCCCTCCACTTT CASSQGPQGNSPLHF
TRBJ2-7 - TRBD1 TRBV9 TGTGCCAGCAGCCCGGAAACAGGGGGCCTCTACGAGCAGTACTTC CASSPETGGLYEQYF
TRBJ2-2 - TRBD2 TRBV6-1 TGTGCCAGCAGTGACGCGGGGGACACCGGGGAGCTGTTTTTT CASSDAGDTGELFF
TRBJ2-7 - - TRBV10-1 TGCGCCAGCAACAAAACCTACGAGCAGTACTTC CASNKTYEQYF
TRBJ2-5 - TRBD1 TRBV5-1 TGCGCCAGCAGCCGCCGAAGGACAGGTCAAGAGACCCAGTACTTC CASSRRRTGQETQYF
TRBJ2-2 - - TRBV27 - CASSSSVRRAAGELFF
TRBJ2-3 - - TRBV6-5 TGTGCCAGCAGTTACTCGAACAGGCCGTCAGATACGCAGTATTTT CASSYSNRPSDTQYF
TRBJ2-5 - TRBD1 TRBV7-2 TGTGCCAGCAGCCCGACAGGGAGTAAAGAGACCCAGTACTTC CASSPTGSKETQYF
TRBJ2-7 - - TRBV7-9 TGTTCCAGCAGCTTACTAGCCTACGAGCAGTACTTC CSSSLLAYEQYF
TRBJ1-3 - - TRBV4-2 TGTGCCAGCAGCCAAGAGCCCCCCGGTTACTCTGGAAACACCATATATTTT CASSQEPPGYSGNTIYF
TRBJ2-1 few TRBD1 TRBV7-9 TGTGCCAGCAGCTTAGACCTCACACAGGGGGCTTACTACAATGAGCAGTTCTTC CASSLDLTQGAYYNEQFF
TRBJ2-1 - TRBD2 TRBV5-4 TGTGCCAGCAGCGCGGAACCGGGACTAGCGGGATGGAATGAGCAGTTCTTC CASSAEPGLAGWNEQFF
TRBJ1-2 - TRBD1 TRBV7-9 TGTGCCAGCAGCTGGGGGACAGGCGGCTACACCTTC CASSWGTGGYTF
TRBJ1-2 - TRBD1 TRBV6-5 TGTGCCAGCAGTTACGACGGGACAGGGGGTGGCTACACCTTC CASSYDGTGGGYTF
TRBJ2-1 - TRBD1 TRBV9 TGTGCCAGCAGCGTAATTGGGACCCGGGACAGGTACAATGAGCAGTTCTTC CASSVIGTRDRYNEQFF
TRBJ2-1 - - TRBV6-4 TGTGCCAGCGGGCAAGTAGGTGACTCCTACAATGAGCAGTTCTTC CASGQVGDSYNEQFF
TRBJ1-2 - - TRBV18 TGTGCCAGCTCACCCCAGGATCCCTATGGCTACACCTTC CASSPQDPYGYTF
TRBJ2-1 few TRBD2 TRBV7-7 TGTGCTAGCAGCAAGTTAGCGGGGCCGGATGATGAGCAGTTCTTC CASSKLAGPDDEQFF
TRBJ1-4 - - TRBV2 TGTGCCAGCAGAGAGGATAATGAAAAACTGTTTTTT CASREDNEKLFF
TRBJ1-2 - TRBD1 TRBV7-3 TGTGCCAGCAGCTTAAATTCAGGGGGAGGCGGCTACACCTTC CASSLNSGGGGYTF
TRBJ1-5 - - TRBV6-1 TGTGCCAGCAGTAACACTAACAATCAGCCCCAGCATTTT CASSNTNNQPQHF
TRBJ2-1 few - TRBV7-5 TGTGCCAGAAGCTCGACAGGTGGTGAGCAGTTCTTC CARSSTGGEQFF
TRBJ2-7 once - TRBV5-1 TGCGCCAGCAGCTTGGCTGGGCAGGGTCCCCCCCACGAGCAGTACTTC CASSLAGQGPPHEQYF
TRBJ2-7 - - TRBV5-1 TGCGCCACCCGCCCCGGGGGTGAGCAGTACTTC CATRPGGEQYF
TRBJ2-3 - TRBD1 TRBV9 TGTGCCAGCAGCCTGGACAGGGTCGAAGATACGCAGTATTTT CASSLDRVEDTQYF
TRBJ1-1 - - TRBV6-1 TGTGCCAGCAGTGAATATCCGAGGAACACTGAAGCTTTCTTT CASSEYPRNTEAFF
TRBJ1-2 - - TRBV10-2 TGCGCCAGCAGTGAGTCTTTTAGCAGGGCCAATGGCTACACCTTC CASSESFSRANGYTF
TRBJ2-7 - TRBD1 TRBV5-1 TGCGCCAGCCGTTACCGGGACAGGGGGCACGAGCAGTACTTC CASRYRDRGHEQYF
TRBJ2-7 - TRBD1 TRBV30 TGTGCCTGGAGTCCGACGGGACAGGGGTTTGGCGAGCAGTACTTC CAWSPTGQGFGEQYF
TRBJ1-3 - TRBD1 TRBV6-5 TGTGCCAGCAGTAAAGACAGGGGCTCTGGAAACACCATATATTTT CASSKDRGSGNTIYF
TRBJ2-5 - TRBD2 TRBV6-1 TGTGCCAGCAGTCCCCGGACTAGCGGGGGGGAGACCCAGTACTTC CASSPRTSGGETQYF
TRBJ2-7 - TRBD2 TRBV27 TGTGCCAGCCGCGAAGGTGGGGGAGGGTTCTACGAGCAGTACTTC CASREGGGGFYEQYF
TRBJ1-6 few TRBD1 TRBV6-1 TGTGCCAGCAGTGCGACCCTGACAGGGCTTAGTTCACCCCTCCACTTT CASSATLTGLSSPLHF
TRBJ2-7 - - TRBV27 TGTGCCAGCAGCACCCCTGACAGCTCCTACGAGCAGTACTTC CASSTPDSSYEQYF
TRBJ2-1 - TRBD2 TRBV15 TGTGCCACCAGCAGAGAAACTAGCGGGGGTTGGAATGAGCAGTTCTTC CATSRETSGGWNEQFF
TRBJ2-7 - - TRBV7-8 TGTGCCAGCAGCTTATTGCGTCCCTCCTACGAGCAGTACTTC CASSLLRPSYEQYF